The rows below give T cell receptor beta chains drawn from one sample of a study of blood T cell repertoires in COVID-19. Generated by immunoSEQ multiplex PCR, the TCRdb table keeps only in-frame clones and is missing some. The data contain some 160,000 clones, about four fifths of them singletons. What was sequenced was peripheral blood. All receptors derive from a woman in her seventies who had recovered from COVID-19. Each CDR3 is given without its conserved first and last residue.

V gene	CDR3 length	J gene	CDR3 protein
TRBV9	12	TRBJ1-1	ASSVGLTGTEAF
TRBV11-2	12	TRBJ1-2	ASSLEWNLEGYT
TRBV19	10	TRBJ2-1	ASNFGRNEQF
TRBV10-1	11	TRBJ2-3	ASGGQVTDTQY
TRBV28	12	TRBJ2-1	ASTRSGGGYEQF
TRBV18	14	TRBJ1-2	ASSPGSQRSNYGYT
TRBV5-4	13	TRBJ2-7	ASKEAGGSLYEQY
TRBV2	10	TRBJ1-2	ASSDRLYGYT
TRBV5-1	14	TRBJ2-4	ASSLGASGGGDIQY
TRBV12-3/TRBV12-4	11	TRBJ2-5	ASRSSGQETQY
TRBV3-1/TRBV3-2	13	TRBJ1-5	ASSPRPGKGQPQH
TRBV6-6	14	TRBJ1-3	ASSRTGTGGGNTIY
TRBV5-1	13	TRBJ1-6	ASTPGQLANSPLH
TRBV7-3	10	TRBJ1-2	ASGLLDRGYT
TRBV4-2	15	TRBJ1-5	ASSQTTRGYSNQPQH
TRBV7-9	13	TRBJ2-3	ASSPRTSGTDTQY
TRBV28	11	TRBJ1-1	ASSFPGLGEAF
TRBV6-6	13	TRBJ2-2	ASSPGTGNTGELF
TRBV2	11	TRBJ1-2	ASRQGPNYGYT
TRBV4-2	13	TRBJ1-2	ASSRSDRGSYGYT
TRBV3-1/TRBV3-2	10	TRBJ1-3	ASSQDTRTIY
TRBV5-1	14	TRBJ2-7	ASSLWVGPGSYEQY
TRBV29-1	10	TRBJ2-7	SAGEGDGEQY